Below are 23 T cell receptor beta chains sequenced from a single sample in a study of T cells in Graves' hyperthyroidism and ophthalmopathy. Researchers took RNA transcripts and amplified the TCR beta CDR3 regions from them. The HTBI set primed first-round TCR CDR3 RT-PCR. TCRdb re-analysed the multiplex PCR reads in MiXCR, keeping a single row per CDR3 protein. The sample has under 300,000 distinct CDR3 sequences, approximately 15% seen once. What was sequenced was blood. Source of these receptors: a woman between 40 and 55 years old with Graves' hyperthyroidism.

Ten or more counts support this clonotype. The chain combines TRBV6-1 with TRBJ1-5; D is ambiguous. CDR3 length: 13 residues. CDR1 and CDR2 (germline): MNHNS, SASEGT. The V end lost 5 bases, the J end lost 7 bases, and 12 bases lay between the germline ends. The CDR3 nucleotides are TGTGCCAGCAGTTATGGCCCCTCACAGCCCCAGCATTTT. This encodes CASSYGPSQPQHF.

This clonotype came up many times. The rearrangement uses TRBV19 and TRBJ2-1, with 9 bases matching TRBD2. The CDR3 runs to 16 residues. CDR1 LNHDA and CDR2 SQIVND come from the germline V gene (reference sequence). With 5 bases clipped from V and 4 bases from J, the junction kept 9 bases outside the gene matches. CDR3 protein: CASSFSLAGGYNEQFF. The CDR3 region has the DNA TGTGCCAGTAGTTTTTCCTTGGCGGGAGGGTACAATGAGCAGTTCTTC.

The genes are TRBV7-9 and TRBJ1-4, with D maybe TRBD1 (5 bases). Per the germline V gene, CDR1 is SEHNR and CDR2 is FQNEAQ (reference sequence). The CDR3 runs to 14 residues. Between the trimmed V and J ends, which lost 2 bases and 8 bases, there was a span of 12 bases. The CDR3 sequence is CASSLYGGGEKLFF. The CDR3 DNA reads TGTGCCAGCAGCTTATATGGGGGAGGAGAAAAACTGTTTTTT.

This chain links TRBV12-3 or TRBV12-4 with TRBJ2-6; D not certain. V lost 5 bases, J lost 0 bases, and 8 bases lay in between. The CDR3 contains 15 residues. CDR3 in amino acids: CASSPLGSGANVLTF. The CDR3 bases are TGTGCCAGCAGTCCCCTTGGCTCTGGGGCCAACGTCCTGACTTTC.

The chain employs TRBV19 and TRBJ1-1, with D hard to call. The CDR3 is made up of 11 amino acids. The germline V gene has CDR1 LNHDA and CDR2 SQIVND (reference sequence). Trimming removed 7 bases at V and 1 base at J, with 4 bases between. CDR3 sequence: CASMENTEAFF. The CDR3, as DNA: TGTGCCAGTATGGAGAACACTGAAGCTTTCTTT.

This clonotype was seen ten or more times. The chain couples TRBV12-3 or TRBV12-4 to TRBJ2-5, with D possibly TRBD1 on 5 matching bases. This CDR3 is built from 14 residues. Trimming shortened V by 3 bases and J by 2 bases, and 10 bases separated the two germline ends. The CDR3: CASSLTETQETQYF. Here the CDR3 DNA reads TGTGCCAGCAGTTTGACAGAGACACAAGAGACCCAGTACTTC.

This clonotype was seen at least ten times. This chain links TRBV2 with TRBJ2-7, with D maybe TRBD1 (6 bases). The germline gives CDR1 SNHLY, CDR2 FYNNEI. Trimming cost V 5 bases and J 12 bases, with 17 bases left between them. This CDR3 region has 12 residues. CDR3 region: CASSPQGYQVYF. The DNA of the CDR3 is TGTGCCAGCAGTCCACAGGGATACCAGGTGTACTTC.

This clonotype was seen at least ten times. The chain uses TRBV29-1 and TRBJ1-1; D not certain. This CDR3 spans 13 amino acids. V gave up 4 bases and J gave up 6 bases, with 15 bases separating them. Looked up from germline, CDR1 is SQVTM and CDR2 is ANQGSEA. The CDR3 DNA sequence: TGCAGCGTTGCCCCTCGACAAGAGGCTGAAGCTTTCTTT. Its protein product is CSVAPRQEAEAFF.

This clonotype was seen many times. The chain recombines TRBV28 with TRBJ2-2; D not resolved. Trimming removed 7 bases from V and 1 base from J, with 19 bases in between. This CDR3 spans 17 amino acids. The V gene's germline CDR1 is MDHEN and CDR2 SYDVKM. The CDR3: CASTDRLAVMNTGELFF. CDR3 sequence (DNA): TGTGCCAGCACCGACCGACTCGCGGTAATGAACACCGGGGAGCTGTTTTTT.

This clonotype has only a few counts. The chain combines TRBV15 with TRBJ2-7; D is unclear. CDR1 and CDR2 from the germline V gene are LNHNV and YYDKDF (reference sequence). V was trimmed by 0 bases and J by 7 bases, leaving 10 bases between them. The CDR3 has 13 amino acids. CDR3 coding DNA: TGTGCCACCAGCAGAGATCCCTCGGAGGAGCAGTACTTC. Amino acid sequence: CATSRDPSEEQYF.

Details on this clonotype: A much larger clone lies one base from this, so it may be a read error. The J gene is TRBJ1-6, the V gene TRBV28; D remains ambiguous. The CDR3 runs 14 residues. Per germline, CDR1 MDHEN and CDR2 SYDVKM. The CDR3 DNA follows: TGTGCCAGCAGTACTCGGACGGGGAATTCACCCCTCCGCTTT. Its protein is CASSTRTGNSPLRF.

This clonotype has at least ten counts. V gene TRBV5-8 combines with J gene TRBJ2-3; the D is unclear. The ends were cut back, 3 bases at V and 1 base at J, with 9 bases in the middle. CDR3 length: 14 amino acids. Germline assignment: CDR1 SGHTS and CDR2 YDEGEE. CDR3 amino acids: CASSSAGGTDTQYF. The CDR3 coding sequence is TGTGCCAGCAGCTCCGCCGGTGGCACAGATACGCAGTATTTT.

This clonotype was recorded once. This chain joins TRBV20-1 and TRBJ2-3; 9 bases are a match to TRBD2. V lost 3 bases, J lost 2 bases, and 9 bases stayed unmatched. The CDR3 is 16 amino acids. Germline assignment: CDR1 DFQATT and CDR2 SNEGSKA (reference sequence). The CDR3 reads CSARGSGRVPTDTQYF. In nucleotides, the CDR3 is TGCAGTGCTAGGGGTAGCGGGAGAGTACCCACAGATACGCAGTATTTT.

This clonotype was counted many times. The chain has TRBV27 and TRBJ1-2, with 9 bases matching TRBD1. The V gene's germline CDR1 is MNHEY and CDR2 SMNVEV (reference sequence). The CDR3 consists of 14 residues. V lost 6 bases to trimming and J lost 1 base; unmatched junction nucleotides: 3. In nucleotides, the CDR3 is TGTGCCAGCAGATTGACAGGGGGTAACTATGGCTACACCTTC. Its translation: CASRLTGGNYGYTF.

The chain employs TRBV19 and TRBJ2-1; TRBD2 aligns across 13 bases. The CDR3 is 19 amino acids. From germline, CDR1 is LNHDA and CDR2 SQIVND (reference sequence). V dropped 1 base and J dropped 11; count of bases not matched to a gene: 17. CDR3 region: CASSIAPGLAGAPTSKQFF. CDR3 in DNA: TGTGCCAGTAGTATAGCCCCCGGACTAGCGGGAGCTCCTACATCAAAGCAGTTCTTC.

Ten or more counts support this clonotype. The genes are TRBV27 and TRBJ1-4; 9 bases are shared with TRBD1. There are 24 residues in the CDR3. After removal of 6 bases from V and 2 bases from J, the junction contained 31 bases not matched to a gene. Germline V gene data show CDR1 as MNHEY and CDR2 as SMNVEV (reference sequence). CDR3 DNA sequence: TGTGCCAGCAGAATGGGACAGGGTCGAGAAGAGAGACAGTTCGGGTTATCTACTAATGAAAAACTGTTTTTT. Its translation is CASRMGQGREERQFGLSTNEKLFF. The whole variable domain, filled in from reference TRBV27 and TRBJ1-4, reads EAQVTQNPRYLITVTGKKLTVTCSQNMNHEYMSWYRQDPGLGLRQIYYSMNVEVTDKGDVPEGYKVSRKEKRNFPLILESPSPNQTSLYFCASRMGQGREERQFGLSTNEKLFFGSGTQLSVL.

This clonotype was detected ten times or more. This sequence joins TRBV13 and TRBJ1-1, with D tentatively TRBD1 (5 bases). Trimming removed 1 base at V and 1 base at J, with 10 bases between. This CDR3 is 15 amino acids long. Germline V gene sequence: CDR1 PRHDT, CDR2 FYEKMQ (reference sequence). In nucleotides, the CDR3 is TGTGCCAGCAGCTTAGCCCAGACAGAGAACACTGAAGCTTTCTTT. This codes for CASSLAQTENTEAFF.

This clonotype was detected many times. CDR3 nucleotides: TGTGCCAGCAGTTTAACAGGGGACGGAAACACCATATATTTT. Protein product: CASSLTGDGNTIYF. The chain recombines TRBV6-1 with TRBJ1-3; 7 nucleotides align to TRBD1. The CDR3 loop spans 14 amino acids. CDR1 is MNHNS, CDR2 SASEGT, per germline. V lost 5 bases, J lost 4 bases, and 5 bases stayed unmatched.

This clonotype was detected many times. The rearrangement links TRBV29-1 to TRBJ1-4; D is undetermined. V lost 7 bases and J lost 8, with 20 bases in between. This CDR3 comprises 14 residues. Germline V gives CDR1 SQVTM, CDR2 ANQGSEA. CDR3 residues: CSATSPEVKEKLFF. The CDR3 DNA follows: TGCAGCGCAACGTCCCCGGAGGTAAAGGAAAAACTGTTTTTT.

The chain has TRBV6-2 or TRBV6-3 and TRBJ1-2; D is possibly TRBD1 (6 bases). Germline values: CDR1 MNHEY, CDR2 SVGEGT. The V end lost 0 bases, the J end lost 2 bases, and 16 bases lay between the germline ends. This CDR3 spans 17 amino acids. The CDR3 DNA reads as TGTGCCAGCAGTTACTCGATGCGGGGGGCGAGGAACTATGGCTACACCTTC. Residues: CASSYSMRGARNYGYTF.

There are a few counts of this clonotype. The CDR3 DNA follows: TGCAGTGCTAGGGTAGGACTAGCGGGCCCCCCCTACGAGCAGTACTTC. Translation: CSARVGLAGPPYEQYF. The chain couples TRBV20-1 to TRBJ2-7; 11 bases align to TRBD2. CDR1 and CDR2 from the germline V gene are DFQATT and SNEGSKA (reference sequence). The ends lost 3 bases at V and 2 bases at J; junction bases unmatched: 9. The CDR3 runs 16 residues.

The chain combines TRBV18 with TRBJ2-4, with D possibly matching TRBD2 (5 bases). Germline loops: CDR1 KGHSH, CDR2 LQKENI. The CDR3 runs 15 residues. V was trimmed by 2 bases and J by 3 bases, leaving 11 bases between them. In nucleotides, the CDR3 is TGTGCCAGCTCACCAAACTCAGCGGTCAAAAACATTCAGTACTTC. It yields the protein CASSPNSAVKNIQYF.

This clonotype was counted ten times or more. The chain carries TRBV18 and TRBJ2-7; D ambiguous. V was trimmed by 0 bases and J by 4 bases, leaving 7 bases between them. The CDR3 runs 13 residues. Germline CDR1 and CDR2: KGHSH and LQKENI. The CDR3 reads CASSPPGRYEQYF. The DNA of the CDR3 is TGTGCCAGCTCACCACCTGGTCGTTACGAGCAGTACTTC.